What follows is one T cell receptor beta chain and its context. Trimming at V came to 4 bases and at J to 5 bases, leaving 8 bases not matched to a gene. CDR3 size: 14 residues. In germline, CDR1 is DFQATT, CDR2 SNEGSKA (reference sequence). These data belong to a study of CD8 T cells in ankylosing spondylitis. TCRdb reprocessed the 5' RACE reads via MiXCR and lists one record per CDR3 protein. Of approximately 260,000 distinct CDR3 sequences listed, around 7.8% are singletons. This clonotype originated in a male donor with ankylosing spondylitis or in good health (not recorded which). The sample taken for sequencing was blood, either unsorted or a sorted T cell fraction (not recorded which). This chain joins TRBV20-1 and TRBJ2-7; 10 bases align to TRBD1. The CDR3 sequence is CSATLGQGGHEQYF. The CDR3 DNA is TGCAGTGCTACACTCGGACAGGGGGGCCACGAGCAGTACTTC.